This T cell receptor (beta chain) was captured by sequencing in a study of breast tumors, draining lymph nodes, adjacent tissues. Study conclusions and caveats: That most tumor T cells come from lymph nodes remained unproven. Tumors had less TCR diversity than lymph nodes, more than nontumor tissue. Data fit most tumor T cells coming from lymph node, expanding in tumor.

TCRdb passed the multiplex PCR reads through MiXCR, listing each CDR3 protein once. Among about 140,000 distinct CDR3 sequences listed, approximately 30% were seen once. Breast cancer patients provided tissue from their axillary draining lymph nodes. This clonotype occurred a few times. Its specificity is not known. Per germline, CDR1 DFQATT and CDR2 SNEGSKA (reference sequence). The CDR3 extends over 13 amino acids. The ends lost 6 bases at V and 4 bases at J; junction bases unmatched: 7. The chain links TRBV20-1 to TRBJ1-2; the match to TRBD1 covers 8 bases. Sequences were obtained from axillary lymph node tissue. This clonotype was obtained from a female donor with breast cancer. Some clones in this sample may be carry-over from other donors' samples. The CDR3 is CSAQAQGGYGYTF. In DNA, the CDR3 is TGCAGTGCCCAGGCACAGGGGGGCTATGGCTACACCTTC.